These T cell receptor beta chains were read from a single sample in a study of OX40 agonist ivuxolimab in advanced cancers. Repertoires were generated with immunoSEQ multiplex PCR, while TCRdb's copy carries only in-frame clones and drops some. The sample shows roughly 46,000 clones, 75% to 85% of them seen only once. Specimen: CD4+ or CD8+ T cells sorted from blood, collected in a trial of the OX40 agonist ivuxolimab. Receptor source: an adult with an advanced solid tumor such as melanoma, head and neck, liver or kidney cancer. The CDR3 runs from the conserved cysteine through the conserved F or W. Fields, in order: D gene, J gene, clone size, V gene, CDR3 protein, CDR3 DNA. A D gene is named only where the DNA matches it firmly. The listing skips clone size in some rows; elsewhere it reads once, few, many or a size class.

>TRBD2|TRBJ2-2|NA|TRBV19
CASMPSGGTGELFF
TGTGCCAGTATGCCTAGCGGGGGTACCGGGGAGCTGTTTTTT
>NA|TRBJ2-7|NA|TRBV14
CASRVTGPFNEQYF
TGTGCCAGCAGAGTGACGGGTCCTTTTAACGAGCAGTACTTC
>NA|TRBJ2-1|NA|TRBV7-2
CASSLAKGNNEQFF
TGTGCCAGCAGCTTAGCTAAGGGAAACAATGAGCAGTTCTTC
>NA|TRBJ2-2|NA|TRBV30
CAWVPAGTGELFF
TGTGCCTGGGTCCCGGCGGGCACCGGGGAGCTGTTTTTT
>TRBD1|TRBJ2-1|NA|TRBV11-1
CASSLGQGIHEQFF
TGTGCCAGCAGCCTGGGACAGGGTATCCATGAGCAGTTCTTC
>NA|TRBJ1-3|NA|TRBV6-5
CASIPLGNSGNTIYF
TGTGCCAGCATTCCTTTAGGGAACTCTGGAAACACCATATATTTT
>TRBD1|TRBJ1-2|NA|TRBV7-9
CASSSRDRAGYTF
TGTGCCAGCAGCTCACGGGACAGGGCTGGCTACACCTTC
>TRBD1|TRBJ2-3|NA|TRBV14
CASSPSGQGTQYF
TGTGCCAGCAGCCCGTCGGGACAGGGGACGCAGTATTTT
>NA|TRBJ2-1|NA|TRBV7-2
CASSTPGGNEQFF
TGTGCCAGCAGCACTCCTGGGGGTAATGAGCAGTTCTTC
>TRBD1|TRBJ1-1|NA|TRBV6-6
CASRDRVNTEAFF
TGTGCCAGCAGGGACAGGGTGAACACTGAAGCTTTCTTT
>NA|TRBJ2-2|NA|TRBV18
CASSLNRQENTGELFF
TGTGCCAGCTCACTGAACCGACAGGAAAACACCGGGGAGCTGTTTTTT
>NA|TRBJ2-3|NA|TRBV30
CAWSKDRVGGLDTQYF
TGTGCCTGGAGTAAGGACAGGGTGGGGGGGTTAGATACGCAGTATTTT
>NA|TRBJ2-7|NA|TRBV11-2
CASSVWGWDSALYEQYF
TGTGCCAGCAGCGTATGGGGCTGGGACTCAGCGCTCTACGAGCAGTACTTC
>NA|TRBJ1-2|NA|TRBV5-1
CASSLAEGRGYTF
TGCGCCAGCAGCTTGGCGGAAGGACGCGGCTACACCTTC
>NA|TRBJ2-1|NA|TRBV6-6
CASSYYRYEQFF
TGTGCCAGCAGTTACTACAGGTATGAGCAGTTCTTC
>NA|TRBJ2-3|NA|TRBV10-3
CAIGRTGASDTQYF
TGTGCCATCGGCCGAACGGGAGCGTCAGATACGCAGTATTTT
>NA|TRBJ1-5|NA|TRBV4-2
CASSLDGGVQPQHF
TGTGCCAGCAGCTTAGACGGAGGGGTTCAGCCCCAGCATTTT
>NA|TRBJ1-1|NA|TRBV7-2
CASSIARVGLAFF
TGTGCCAGCAGCATAGCCAGGGTTGGGTTAGCTTTCTTT
>NA|TRBJ1-1|NA|TRBV11-3
CASSLTYNTEAFF
TGTGCCAGCAGTCTTACCTACAACACTGAAGCTTTCTTT
>NA|TRBJ1-2|NA|TRBV7-3
CASSPPREGYGYTF
TGTGCCAGCAGCCCTCCTAGAGAGGGCTATGGCTACACCTTC
>TRBD1|TRBJ2-3|NA|TRBV6-5
CASRQGSTDTQYF
TGTGCCAGCAGACAGGGGAGCACAGATACGCAGTATTTT
>NA|TRBJ2-7|NA|TRBV15
CATSRETYEQYF
TGTGCCACCAGCAGAGAGACCTACGAGCAGTACTTC
>NA|TRBJ2-3|NA|TRBV5-1
CASSLAARAGQYF
TGCGCCAGCAGCTTGGCCGCCAGAGCTGGGCAGTATTTT
>TRBD2|TRBJ2-2|NA|TRBV7-6
CASTKLLAGGLNTGELFF
TGTGCCAGCACCAAGCTACTAGCGGGGGGGCTAAACACCGGGGAGCTGTTTTTT
>TRBD2|TRBJ2-7|medium-sized|TRBV28
CASSSPRTSGSLEQYF
TGTGCCAGCAGTTCGCCTAGGACTAGCGGGAGCCTCGAGCAGTACTTC
>NA|TRBJ1-2|NA|TRBV11-2
CASSLKGGGGYTF
TGTGCCAGCAGCTTAAAGGGGGGCGGTGGCTACACCTTC
>TRBD1|TRBJ1-1|NA|TRBV19
CASRGLWTGLTEAFF
TGTGCCAGTAGGGGCTTATGGACAGGGCTCACTGAAGCTTTCTTT
>TRBD1|TRBJ2-4|once|TRBV7-3
CASSPREGQGAKNIQYF
TGTGCCAGCAGCCCCCGCGAGGGACAGGGGGCCAAAAACATTCAGTACTTC
>NA|TRBJ2-5|NA|TRBV28
CASSFPGGQETQYF
TGTGCCAGCAGTTTTCCGGGTGGCCAAGAGACCCAGTACTTC
>NA|TRBJ2-3|NA|TRBV5-4
CASREGSSTDTQYF
TGTGCCAGCAGAGAAGGCTCTAGCACAGATACGCAGTATTTT
>NA|TRBJ1-6|few|TRBV4-2
CASSGTLNSPLHF
TGTGCCAGCAGCGGGACACTAAATTCACCCCTCCACTTT
>TRBD2|TRBJ2-3|NA|TRBV7-9
CASSPGTSGRSDTQYF
TGTGCCAGCAGCCCCGGGACTAGCGGGAGGTCAGATACGCAGTATTTT
>NA|TRBJ1-1|NA|TRBV15
CATSGEPGTYDTEAFF
TGTGCCACCAGCGGGGAACCCGGGACCTATGACACTGAAGCTTTCTTT
>TRBD2|TRBJ2-3|NA|TRBV2
CASRPTSGRLTDTQYF
TGTGCCAGCAGGCCTACTAGCGGGAGGCTAACAGATACGCAGTATTTT
>TRBD2|TRBJ2-7|NA|TRBV6-5
CASSSPRTSGGLEQYF
TGTGCCAGCAGTTCCCCCCGGACTAGCGGGGGGCTCGAGCAGTACTTC
>NA|TRBJ1-3|NA|TRBV21-1
CASSKALGPGTSGNTIYF
TGTGCCAGCAGCAAAGCGCTAGGACCAGGGACCTCTGGAAACACCATATATTTT
>NA|TRBJ2-7|few|TRBV6-6
CASSYSGEQYF
TGTGCCAGCAGTTACTCGGGGGAGCAGTACTTC
>TRBD2|TRBJ2-3|NA|TRBV15
CATSRAGGPLDTQYF
TGTGCCACCAGCAGGGCGGGAGGGCCATTGGATACGCAGTATTTT
>NA|TRBJ1-5|NA|TRBV19
CASSIERGQPQHF
TGTGCCAGTAGTATAGAAAGGGGACAGCCCCAGCATTTT
>NA|TRBJ2-2|NA|TRBV7-9
CASSPSHSKATKPGELFF
TGTGCCAGCAGCCCCTCCCACTCGAAAGCTACTAAGCCCGGGGAGCTGTTTTTT
>NA|TRBJ2-7|NA|TRBV6-6
CASSYSRGPSYEQYF
TGTGCCAGCAGTTACTCTCGCGGGCCCTCCTACGAGCAGTACTTC
>TRBD1|TRBJ1-2|NA|TRBV19
CASSPYRDRVPFGYTF
TGTGCCAGTAGTCCATACCGGGACAGGGTCCCCTTTGGCTACACCTTC
>TRBD1|TRBJ2-2|NA|TRBV4-2
CASSQDRTGGEELFF
TGTGCCAGCAGCCAAGATCGTACAGGGGGCGAGGAGCTGTTTTTT
>TRBD1|TRBJ1-2|NA|TRBV6-5
CASTREGARGYGYTF
TGTGCCAGCACAAGAGAGGGGGCGAGAGGCTATGGCTACACCTTC
>TRBD2|TRBJ2-3|NA|TRBV4-2
CASSQDTRLAGESTDTQYF
TGTGCCAGCAGCCAAGATACCCGACTAGCGGGAGAGAGCACAGATACGCAGTATTTT
>NA|TRBJ1-6|NA|TRBV14
CASSQVSGSQNSPLHF
TGTGCCAGCAGCCAAGTGTCCGGGTCGCAAAATTCACCCCTCCACTTT